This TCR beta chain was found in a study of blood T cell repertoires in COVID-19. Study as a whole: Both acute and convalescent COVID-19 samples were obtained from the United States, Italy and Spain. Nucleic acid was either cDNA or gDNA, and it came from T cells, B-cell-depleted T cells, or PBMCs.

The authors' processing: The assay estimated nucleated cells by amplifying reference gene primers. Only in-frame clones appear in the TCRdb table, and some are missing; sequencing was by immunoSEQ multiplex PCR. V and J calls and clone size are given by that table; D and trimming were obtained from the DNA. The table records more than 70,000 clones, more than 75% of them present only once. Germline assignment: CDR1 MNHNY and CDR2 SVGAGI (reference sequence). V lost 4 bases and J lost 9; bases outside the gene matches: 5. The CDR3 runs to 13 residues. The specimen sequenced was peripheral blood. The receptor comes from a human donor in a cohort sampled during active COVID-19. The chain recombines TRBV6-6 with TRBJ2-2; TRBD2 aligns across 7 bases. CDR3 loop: CASSSGLEWELFF. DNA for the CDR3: TGTGCCAGCAGTTCCGGACTAGAGTGGGAGCTGTTTTTT.